Included here is one T cell receptor (beta chain) sequence, with context. The data derive from a study of Ad26.COV2.S vaccination and SARS-CoV-2 variants. Libraries were prepared by immunoSEQ multiplex PCR; TCRdb keeps only in-frame clonotypes and omits some of them. The table lists some 180,000 clones, around nine tenths of them singletons, with about 5.9% in the top ten. Germline trimming cut 5 bases from V and 5 bases from J; bases unmatched to any gene: 7. CDR3 length: 14 residues. Looked up from germline, CDR1 is SGHAT and CDR2 is FQNNGV. The sample here was peripheral blood, taken after recovery from COVID-19. This chain joins TRBV11-2 and TRBJ1-2; 8 positions match TRBD1. The sequence was obtained from a human donor who had recovered from COVID-19. The CDR3 DNA reads TGTGCCAGCAGCCGACCAGGACAGGGATATGGCTACACCTTC. This codes for CASSRPGQGYGYTF.